This T cell receptor (beta chain) was sequenced in a study of tumor-infiltrating lymphocytes in primary liver carcinoma. Findings and limits, study-wide: Lower overlap was observed for tumor-adjacent and tumor-blood pairs relative to tumor region pairs.

Germline-derived CDR1 and CDR2 are MGHRA and YSYEKL. This CDR3 spans 15 amino acids. Turning to this clonotype: What it recognizes is unknown. At one end the junction does not follow the germline gene, possibly because of a read error.

Extraction also yielded germline DNA, while blood RNA was obtained from unsorted whole blood. A constant-region primer served to make TCR beta cDNA from about 0.45 ug total RNA. Three rounds of nested multiplex PCR with slightly modified ARM-PCR produced TCR beta libraries. Researchers ran the first two PCR rounds for ten to eleven cycles each with TRBV1-TRBV30 forward primers and a C-beta reverse primer. TCRdb reanalysed the multiplex PCR reads using MiXCR and keeps one entry per CDR3 protein. Here the sample spans fewer than 350,000 distinct CDR3 sequences, almost 65% being singletons. The clonotype originates from a middle-aged man with primary liver carcinoma and hepatitis B virus infection. V is TRBV4-1 and J is TRBJ2-1; D is unclear. The sequenced sample was peripheral blood. The CDR3 loop reads CVSSQGPSSYNEQFF. The DNA for the CDR3 is TGCGTCAGCAGTCAAGGTCCTAGCTCCTACAATGAGCAGTTCTTC.